A selection of T cell receptor beta chains follows, all from one sample in a study of blood T cells in healthy people across ages. A single record per CDR3 protein comes from TCRdb applying MiXCR to the 5' RACE reads. The repertoire has some 1,800,000 distinct CDR3 sequences, about 39% of them found once; the top ten carry more than 20%. Sequenced material: blood. These receptors originate from a human donor in good health. CDR3s include the opening cysteine and the closing phenylalanine or tryptophan. The order of the fields is J gene, D gene, clone size, CDR3 length, V gene, CDR3 DNA, CDR3 protein. A D gene is named only where the DNA matches it firmly. Clone size is stated in some rows and not others, as once, few, many or a class when expanded.

J: TRBJ1-1; D: -; size: -; length: 14; V: TRBV6-5; DNA: TGTGCCAGCAGTTGGGGGGGCAGGTACACTGAAGCTTTCTTT; CDR3: CASSWGGRYTEAFF
J: TRBJ2-1; D: -; size: few; length: 16; V: TRBV9; DNA: TGTGCCAGCAGCGCTCCCCCCCCGGCGACCTACAATGAGCAGTTCTTC; CDR3: CASSAPPPATYNEQFF
J: TRBJ1-1; D: -; size: -; length: 15; V: TRBV3-1; DNA: TGTGCCAGCAGCCAAGTTACGTCGGGGATAAAAGAAGCTTTCTTT; CDR3: CASSQVTSGIKEAFF
J: TRBJ2-5; D: TRBD1; size: -; length: 19; V: TRBV4-3; DNA: TGCGCCAGCAGCCAAGAATCGGAGACAGGGGGCTCGTACCAAGAGACCCAGTACTTC; CDR3: CASSQESETGGSYQETQYF
J: TRBJ2-1; D: TRBD1; size: few; length: 13; V: TRBV5-5; DNA: TGTGCCAGCAGCTTAAGGGGGCAAGATGAGCAGTTCTTC; CDR3: CASSLRGQDEQFF
J: TRBJ1-1; D: -; size: few; length: 14; V: TRBV5-1; DNA: TGCGCCAGCACCCAGGGGAGTGAGGACACTGAAGCTTTCTTT; CDR3: CASTQGSEDTEAFF
J: TRBJ2-6; D: -; size: -; length: 17; V: TRBV7-2; DNA: TGTGCCAGCAGCTTAGTTCTGGTACCTGCTGGGGCCAACGTCCTGACTTTC; CDR3: CASSLVLVPAGANVLTF
J: TRBJ2-7; D: -; size: -; length: 15; V: TRBV2; DNA: TGTGCCAGCAGTCGGACGGGGGACAGAGCCTACGAGCAGTACTTC; CDR3: CASSRTGDRAYEQYF
J: TRBJ2-2; D: -; size: few; length: 13; V: TRBV5-1; DNA: TGCGCCAGCAGCTCCCATTACACCGGGGAGCTGTTTTTT; CDR3: CASSSHYTGELFF
J: TRBJ1-1; D: -; size: -; length: 15; V: TRBV7-2; DNA: TGTGCCAGCAGCTTATCGGGGGGTTTCGGCACTGAAGCTTTCTTT; CDR3: CASSLSGGFGTEAFF
J: TRBJ2-3; D: -; size: few; length: 14; V: TRBV11-2; DNA: TGTGCCAGCAGCTCGACTGATAGCACAGATACGCAGTATTTT; CDR3: CASSSTDSTDTQYF
J: TRBJ1-2; D: -; size: few; length: 13; V: TRBV20-1; DNA: TGCAGTGCTAGTAGAGGGATCAGCTATGGCTACACCTTC; CDR3: CSASRGISYGYTF
J: TRBJ1-4; D: -; size: -; length: 16; V: TRBV27; DNA: TGTGCCAGCAGTTTAACAGGGCCTGCAACTAATGAAAAACTGTTTTTT; CDR3: CASSLTGPATNEKLFF
J: TRBJ1-2; D: -; size: -; length: 17; V: TRBV6-2/TRBV6-3; DNA: TGTGCCAGCAGTTACTCGAAAATACCGGGATTGGGACGTGGCTACACCTTC; CDR3: CASSYSKIPGLGRGYTF
J: TRBJ2-7; D: -; size: -; length: 17; V: TRBV4-3; DNA: TGCGCCAGCAGCCAAGAACCGGACCGTAGCTCCTACAATGAGCAGTACTTC; CDR3: CASSQEPDRSSYNEQYF
J: TRBJ2-5; D: -; size: -; length: 15; V: TRBV25-1; DNA: TGTGCCAGCAGTGAAGGGCAGGGGAGTAAGGAGACCCAGTACTTC; CDR3: CASSEGQGSKETQYF
J: TRBJ1-4; D: -; size: few; length: 14; V: TRBV29-1; DNA: TGCAGCGCCGGCCGGCACGCAACCAATGAAAAACTGTTTTTT; CDR3: CSAGRHATNEKLFF
J: TRBJ2-1; D: -; size: -; length: 15; V: TRBV10-3; DNA: TGTGCCATCAGTGAGGGACAGGGTGGGGGGGGTGAGCAGTTCTTC; CDR3: CAISEGQGGGGEQFF
J: TRBJ1-6; D: -; size: few; length: 16; V: TRBV4-3; DNA: TGCGCCAGCAGCCAAGATAGCGGCAGGTTGAGATCACCCCTCCACTTT; CDR3: CASSQDSGRLRSPLHF
J: TRBJ2-3; D: TRBD2; size: -; length: 15; V: TRBV2; DNA: TGTGCCAGCACTCCGACTAGCGGGGTGGCAGATACGCAGTATTTT; CDR3: CASTPTSGVADTQYF
J: TRBJ2-3; D: TRBD2; size: -; length: 16; V: TRBV7-2; DNA: TGTGCCAGCAGATTTCTAGCGGGGGGAGTCACAGATACGCAGTATTTT; CDR3: CASRFLAGGVTDTQYF
J: TRBJ2-3; D: -; size: few; length: 14; V: TRBV10-3; DNA: TGTGCCATCAGTGAGTCAGCGACTAAAGATACGCAGTATTTT; CDR3: CAISESATKDTQYF
J: TRBJ1-2; D: TRBD1; size: -; length: 16; V: TRBV10-3; DNA: TGTGCCATCAGTGGTACGAGTACAGGGGCGACGTATGGCTACACCTTC; CDR3: CAISGTSTGATYGYTF
J: TRBJ2-1; D: TRBD2; size: -; length: 13; V: TRBV12-3/TRBV12-4; DNA: TGTGCCGGATCCTCGGGACTAGTCACTGAGCAGTTCTTC; CDR3: CAGSSGLVTEQFF
J: TRBJ1-6; D: -; size: -; length: 15; V: TRBV5-1; DNA: TGCGCCAGCAGCATCCCGACAGGAGATAATTCACCCCTCCACTTT; CDR3: CASSIPTGDNSPLHF
J: TRBJ1-1; D: -; size: -; length: 12; V: TRBV29-1; DNA: TGCGGCGTGGGGACGCCGAACACTGAAGCTTTCTTT; CDR3: CGVGTPNTEAFF
J: TRBJ2-1; D: -; size: many; length: 15; V: TRBV28; DNA: TGTGCCAGCCAAGCCGAAGTCGCTCGATACAATGAGCAGTTCTTC; CDR3: CASQAEVARYNEQFF
J: TRBJ2-7; D: -; size: once; length: 14; V: TRBV4-1; DNA: TGCGCCAGCAGCCAAATAGGGAATCCCTACGAGCAGTACTTC; CDR3: CASSQIGNPYEQYF
J: TRBJ2-6; D: -; size: many; length: 13; V: TRBV25-1; DNA: TGTGCCAGCAGTTGGACTGGGGCCAACGTCCTGACTTTC; CDR3: CASSWTGANVLTF
J: TRBJ1-2; D: TRBD1; size: -; length: 15; V: TRBV10-3; DNA: TGTGCCATCAGTGAGAGACAGGGAGATTTATATGGCTACACCTTC; CDR3: CAISERQGDLYGYTF
J: TRBJ1-2; D: -; size: -; length: 16; V: TRBV27; DNA: TGTGCCAGCAGTCCGTTATATGCCTTGACAGACTATGGCTACACCTTC; CDR3: CASSPLYALTDYGYTF
J: TRBJ2-5; D: -; size: -; length: 15; V: TRBV7-9; DNA: TGTGCCAGCAGCTTCCAGGGACATGATGAGGAGACCCAGTACTTC; CDR3: CASSFQGHDEETQYF
J: TRBJ2-1; D: -; size: -; length: 15; V: TRBV28; DNA: TGTGCCAGCAGCCCCCAAGGGCCCCCTTACAATGAGCAGTTCTTC; CDR3: CASSPQGPPYNEQFF
J: TRBJ2-5; D: -; size: -; length: 16; V: TRBV3-1; DNA: TGTGCCAGCAGCCCCCTGACAGGTCCGAACCAAGAGTCCCAGTACTTC; CDR3: CASSPLTGPNQESQYF
J: TRBJ2-1; D: -; size: many; length: 14; V: TRBV20-1; DNA: TGCAGTGCTTACTCGGGGGGCGGGTACAATGAGCAGTTCTTC; CDR3: CSAYSGGGYNEQFF
J: TRBJ1-4; D: -; size: -; length: 13; V: TRBV7-6; DNA: TGTGCCAGCAGCTTACGGGCGGAGGAAAAACTGTTTTTT; CDR3: CASSLRAEEKLFF
J: TRBJ2-7; D: -; size: -; length: 14; V: TRBV25-1; DNA: TGTGCCAGCAGTGAATGGAACGGCCCGGACGAGCAGTACTTC; CDR3: CASSEWNGPDEQYF
J: TRBJ2-1; D: TRBD2; size: -; length: 15; V: TRBV6-5; DNA: TGTGCCAGCAACCCGAGCGGGGATTCCTACAATGAGCGGTTCTTC; CDR3: CASNPSGDSYNERFF
J: TRBJ2-3; D: -; size: -; length: 14; V: TRBV6-1; DNA: TGTGCCAGCCGGTGGGGAACAGGGATGAGTACGCAGTATTTT; CDR3: CASRWGTGMSTQYF
J: TRBJ1-1; D: TRBD1; size: few; length: 14; V: TRBV5-1; DNA: TGCGCCAGCAGCTCCGAGGGGGCTGCGACTGAAGCTTTCTTT; CDR3: CASSSEGAATEAFF
J: TRBJ1-1; D: -; size: -; length: 15; V: TRBV20-1; DNA: TGCAGTGCTGGGCCTGGGGGGATGGGGAACACTGAAGCTTTCTTT; CDR3: CSAGPGGMGNTEAFF
J: TRBJ2-3; D: -; size: -; length: 14; V: TRBV18; DNA: TGTGTCAGCTCATATCAACCACACACAGATACGCAGTATTTT; CDR3: CVSSYQPHTDTQYF
J: TRBJ1-6; D: TRBD1; size: few; length: 13; V: TRBV28; DNA: TGTGCCAGCTGGGACAGGGGTAATTCACCCCTCCACTTT; CDR3: CASWDRGNSPLHF
J: TRBJ2-3; D: -; size: -; length: 14; V: TRBV19; DNA: TGTGCCAGTAAGATCAGCCCCCACAAGGATACGCAGTATTTT; CDR3: CASKISPHKDTQYF
J: TRBJ2-1; D: -; size: few; length: 15; V: TRBV10-3; DNA: TGTGCCATCAGTGAGTCTGGTCGTCTGGGACCACTCCAGTTCTTC; CDR3: CAISESGRLGPLQFF
J: TRBJ2-4; D: -; size: few; length: 14; V: TRBV7-9; DNA: TGTGCCAGCAGCTTACTGGGTGAGGGAAACATTCAGTACTTC; CDR3: CASSLLGEGNIQYF
J: TRBJ1-2; D: -; size: -; length: 18; V: TRBV6-2/TRBV6-3; DNA: TGTGCCAGCACTCCTAGGGCGTCGAGGGCGGAAGCTAACTATGGCTACACCTTC; CDR3: CASTPRASRAEANYGYTF
J: TRBJ1-2; D: -; size: -; length: 13; V: TRBV20-1; DNA: TGCAGTGCTAGAGTCCGGGCTTCAGGCGGCTACACCTTC; CDR3: CSARVRASGGYTF
J: TRBJ2-5; D: TRBD2; size: -; length: 13; V: TRBV12-3/TRBV12-4; DNA: TGTGCCGGCAGTTTGGGAGGGTACAATGAGCAGTACTTC; CDR3: CAGSLGGYNEQYF
J: TRBJ2-5; D: -; size: -; length: 14; V: TRBV20-1; DNA: TGCAGTGCCGGGCGAGGGGGTCATATCAAGACCCAGTACTTC; CDR3: CSAGRGGHIKTQYF
J: TRBJ2-6; D: TRBD1; size: -; length: 17; V: TRBV28; DNA: TGTGCCAGCAGTTTATTGCTACAGGGGACTGGGGCCAACGTCCTGACTTTC; CDR3: CASSLLLQGTGANVLTF
J: TRBJ2-5; D: -; size: -; length: 15; V: TRBV7-2; DNA: TGTGCCAGCAGCTCTACTTTGTTCCCGGCGGAGACCCAGTACTTC; CDR3: CASSSTLFPAETQYF
J: TRBJ2-7; D: -; size: few; length: 14; V: TRBV10-3; DNA: TGTGCCATCAGTGAGGTGGCAGCATCCTACGAGCAGTACTTC; CDR3: CAISEVAASYEQYF